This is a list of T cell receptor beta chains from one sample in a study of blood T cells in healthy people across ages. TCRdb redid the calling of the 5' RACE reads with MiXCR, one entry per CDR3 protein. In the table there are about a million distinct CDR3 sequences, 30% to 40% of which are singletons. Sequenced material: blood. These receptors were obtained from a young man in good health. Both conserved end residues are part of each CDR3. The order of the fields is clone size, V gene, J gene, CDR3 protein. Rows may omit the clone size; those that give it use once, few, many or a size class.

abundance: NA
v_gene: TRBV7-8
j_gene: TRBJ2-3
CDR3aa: CASSLVGRDTQYF

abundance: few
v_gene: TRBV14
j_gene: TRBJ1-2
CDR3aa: CASSYLSTGSDEGYTF

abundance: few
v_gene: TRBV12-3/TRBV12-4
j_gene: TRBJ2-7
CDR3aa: CASSGGATTYEQYF

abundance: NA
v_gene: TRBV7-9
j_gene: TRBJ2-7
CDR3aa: CASSGDYQQYF

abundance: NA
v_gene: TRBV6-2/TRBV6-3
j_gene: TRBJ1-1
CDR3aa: CASSEANTEAFF

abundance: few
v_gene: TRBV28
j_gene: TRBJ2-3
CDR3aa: CASWSGDLSTDTQYF

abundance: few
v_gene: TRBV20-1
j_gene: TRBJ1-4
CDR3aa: CSAAPINGKLFF

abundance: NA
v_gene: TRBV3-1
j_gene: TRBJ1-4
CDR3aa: CASSQGTVEEKLFF

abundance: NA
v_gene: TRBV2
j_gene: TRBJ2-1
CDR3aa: CASSARTRGSGNEQFF

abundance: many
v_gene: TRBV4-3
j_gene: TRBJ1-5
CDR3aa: CASSQDGGSNQPQHF

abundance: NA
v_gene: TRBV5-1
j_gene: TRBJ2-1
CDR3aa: CASSLVGGTHSEQFF

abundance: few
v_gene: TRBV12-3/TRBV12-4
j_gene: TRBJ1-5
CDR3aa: CASSKTGVQPQHF

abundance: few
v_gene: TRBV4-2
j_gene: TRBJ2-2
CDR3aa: CASSQEVGLAGNTGELFF

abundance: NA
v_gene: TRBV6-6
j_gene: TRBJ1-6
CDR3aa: CASRTQGASSPLHF

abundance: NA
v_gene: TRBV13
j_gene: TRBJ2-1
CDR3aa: CASSHPGLGTYNEQFF

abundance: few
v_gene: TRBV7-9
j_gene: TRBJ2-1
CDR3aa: CASSQLASGEVEQFF